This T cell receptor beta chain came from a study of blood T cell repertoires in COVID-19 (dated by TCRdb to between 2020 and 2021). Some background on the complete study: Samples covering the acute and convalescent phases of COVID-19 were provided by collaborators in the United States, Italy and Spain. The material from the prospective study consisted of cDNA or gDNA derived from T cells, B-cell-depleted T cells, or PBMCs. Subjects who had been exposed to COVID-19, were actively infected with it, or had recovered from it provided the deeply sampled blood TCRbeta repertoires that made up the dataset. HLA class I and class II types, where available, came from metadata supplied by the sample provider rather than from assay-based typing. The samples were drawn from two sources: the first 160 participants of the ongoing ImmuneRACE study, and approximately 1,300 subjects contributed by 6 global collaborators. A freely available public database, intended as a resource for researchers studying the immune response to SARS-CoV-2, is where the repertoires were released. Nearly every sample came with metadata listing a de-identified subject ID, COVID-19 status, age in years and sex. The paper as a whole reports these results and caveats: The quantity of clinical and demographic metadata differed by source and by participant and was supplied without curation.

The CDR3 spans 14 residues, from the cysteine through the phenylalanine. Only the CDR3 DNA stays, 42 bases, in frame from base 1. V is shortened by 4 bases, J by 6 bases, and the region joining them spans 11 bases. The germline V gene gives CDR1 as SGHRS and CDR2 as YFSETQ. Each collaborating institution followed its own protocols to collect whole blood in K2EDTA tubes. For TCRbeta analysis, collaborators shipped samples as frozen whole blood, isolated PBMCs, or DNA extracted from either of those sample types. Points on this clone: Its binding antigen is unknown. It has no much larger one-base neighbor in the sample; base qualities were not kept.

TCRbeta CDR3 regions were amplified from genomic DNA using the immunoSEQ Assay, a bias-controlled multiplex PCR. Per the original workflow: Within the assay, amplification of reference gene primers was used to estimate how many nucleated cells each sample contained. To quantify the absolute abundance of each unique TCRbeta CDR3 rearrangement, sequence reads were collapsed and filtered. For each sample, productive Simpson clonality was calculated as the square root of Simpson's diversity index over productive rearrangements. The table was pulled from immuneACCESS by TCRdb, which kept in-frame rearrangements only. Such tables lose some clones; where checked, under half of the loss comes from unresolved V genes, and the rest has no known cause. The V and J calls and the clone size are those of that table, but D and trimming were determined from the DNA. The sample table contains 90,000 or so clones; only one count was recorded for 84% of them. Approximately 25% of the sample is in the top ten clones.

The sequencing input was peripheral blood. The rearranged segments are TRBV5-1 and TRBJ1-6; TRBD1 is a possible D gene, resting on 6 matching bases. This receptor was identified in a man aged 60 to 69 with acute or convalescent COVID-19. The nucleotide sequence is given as TGCGCCAGCAGCATGGGACATCTTAATTCACCCCTCCACTTT. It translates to CASSMGHLNSPLHF.